One and the same sample provided the 27 T cell receptor beta chains below, sequenced in a study of blood T cell repertoires in COVID-19. Data came from immunoSEQ multiplex PCR; TCRdb stores just in-frame clones and leaves some out. This repertoire shows about 200,000 clones, 82% found once; its top ten account for 7% to 10%. Sequencing used peripheral blood. Every receptor here comes from a woman older than 75 with COVID-19, enrolled during active disease.

The rearrangement uses TRBV5-4 and TRBJ2-1; tentative D call: TRBD2 (5 bases). Trimming pared 9 bases from V and 9 bases from J, leaving 25 bases between. The CDR3 spans 15 residues. CDR1 SGHNT and CDR2 YYREEE come from the germline V gene (reference sequence). The CDR3: CAISERPYGEAEQFF. For the CDR3, the DNA is TGTGCCATCTCCGAGCGGCCTTATGGCGAGGCTGAGCAGTTCTTC. Supplemented by reference TRBV5-4 and TRBJ2-1, the full variable domain reads ETGVTQSPTHLIKTRGQQVTLRCSSQSGHNTVSWYQQALGQGPQFIFQYYREEENGRGNFPPRFSGLQFPNYSSELNVNALELDDSALYLCAISERPYGEAEQFFGPGTRLTVL.

This CDR3 is CASSEPRGLNTEAFF. Here the CDR3 DNA reads TGTGCCAGCAGTGAACCTCGGGGGTTGAACACTGAAGCTTTCTTT. The chain is built from TRBV25-1 and TRBJ1-1, with TRBD1 as a possible D gene (5 bases). Germline loops: CDR1 MGHDK, CDR2 SYGVNS. This CDR3 comprises 15 residues. Trimming cost V 2 bases and J 0 bases, with 10 bases left between them.

CDR3 residues: CASSRQGYTEAFF. CDR3 bases: TGTGCCAGCAGCCGACAGGGTTACACTGAAGCTTTCTTT. The genes are TRBV3-1 (or the pseudogene TRBV3-2) and TRBJ1-1; 7 bases align to TRBD1. J gave up 3 bases and V 4 bases, and 2 bases lay outside the gene matches. This CDR3 has 13 residues. Germline loops: CDR1 LGHDT, CDR2 YNNKEL (reference sequence).

The J gene is TRBJ1-5, the V gene TRBV30; possible D gene TRBD1, 5 bases. This CDR3 has 13 amino acids. Germline loops: CDR1 GTSNPN, CDR2 SVGIG (reference sequence). The V end lost 5 bases, the J end lost 0 bases, and 8 bases lay between the germline ends. CDR3 in amino acids: CAWSTDSNQPQHF. CDR3 DNA: TGTGCCTGGTCGACAGATAGCAATCAGCCCCAGCATTTT. The entire variable domain, with the rest obtained from reference TRBV30 and TRBJ1-5, is as follows: SQTIHQWPATLVQPVGSPLSLECTVEGTSNPNLYWYRQAAGRGLQLLFYSVGIGQISSEVPQNLSASRPQDRQFILSSKKLLLSDSGFYLCAWSTDSNQPQHFGDGTRLSIL.

The gene calls are TRBV30 and TRBJ1-3; D is undetermined. Per the germline V gene, CDR1 is GTSNPN and CDR2 is SVGIG (reference sequence). V dropped 2 bases and J dropped 4 bases, with 18 bases sitting between them. The CDR3 has 16 residues. For the CDR3, the DNA is TGTGCCTGGAGTTCCGGACGCCATCGGGAGGGAAACACCATATATTTT. Protein sequence: CAWSSGRHREGNTIYF.

The genes are TRBV5-5 and TRBJ2-3; no firm D call. The CDR3 spans 13 residues. Trimming removed 4 bases at V and 6 bases at J, with 12 bases between. Germline V gives CDR1 SGHKS, CDR2 YYEKEE (reference sequence). CDR3 DNA sequence: TGTGCCAGCAGCAACCCGCGAGTGGATACGCAGTATTTT. Residues: CASSNPRVDTQYF.

The V and J genes are TRBV28 and TRBJ1-5; no clear D gene. Germline-derived CDR1 and CDR2 are MDHEN and SYDVKM. V shed 3 bases and J shed 4 bases, with 10 bases lying between them. The CDR3 is made up of 14 amino acids. CDR3 DNA sequence: TGTGCCAGCAGTTTTGACACGATAAATCAGCCCCAGCATTTT. Translated, it gives CASSFDTINQPQHF.

The V call is TRBV7-2, the J call TRBJ1-2; a possible D gene is TRBD1 (6 bases). The CDR3 covers 13 residues. The ends were cut back, 3 bases at V and 4 bases at J, with 9 bases in the middle. Germline lookup yields CDR1 SGHTA and CDR2 FQGNSA. CDR3 in amino acids: CASSFLDSYGYTF. CDR3 sequence (DNA): TGTGCCAGCAGCTTCCTGGACAGCTATGGCTACACCTTC.

The V call is TRBV7-9, the J call TRBJ1-1, with unresolved D. V gave up 1 base and J gave up 10 bases, with 19 bases separating them. CDR3 length: 15 residues. Germline CDR1 reads SEHNR; CDR2 reads FQNEAQ (reference sequence). In nucleotides, the CDR3 is TGTGCCAGCAGCTTAGGTTCGGGGAGAGGCGGAAGAGCTTTCTTT. It is translated as CASSLGSGRGGRAFF.

The chain uses TRBV6-5 and TRBJ2-3, with D possibly TRBD2 on 5 matching bases. Germline CDR1 MNHEY, CDR2 SVGAGI. Deletions cut 3 bases from V and 6 bases from J, with 19 bases between. This CDR3 region has 16 residues. The CDR3 DNA sequence: TGTGCCAGCAGTTATAGCGACCCGGGTACGGGGGATACGCAGTATTTT. Protein: CASSYSDPGTGDTQYF.

This rearrangement joins TRBV28 to TRBJ2-5; TRBD2 is a possible D gene (5 bases). From germline, CDR1 is MDHEN and CDR2 SYDVKM. Trimming pared 2 bases from V and 3 bases from J, leaving 7 bases between. This CDR3 contains 13 residues. Here the CDR3 reads CASSLMGEETQYF. CDR3 coding DNA: TGTGCCAGCAGTTTAATGGGAGAAGAGACCCAGTACTTC.

The J gene is TRBJ1-5, the V gene TRBV28; D not certain. The CDR3 is 12 amino acids. Germline lookup yields CDR1 MDHEN and CDR2 SYDVKM. The V end lost 8 bases, the J end lost 4 bases, and 9 bases lay between the germline ends. CDR3 DNA: TGTGCCAGCCGAATTCTAAATCAGCCCCAGCATTTT. Amino acids: CASRILNQPQHF.

The chain is built from TRBV11-3 and TRBJ2-5; D uncertain. V lost 5 bases and J 7 bases, leaving 23 bases between the germline ends. Germline assignment: CDR1 SGHNT and CDR2 YENEEA. This CDR3 has 16 residues. Here the CDR3 reads CASSNPLFTPRLTQYF. CDR3 coding DNA: TGTGCCAGCAGCAACCCCCTCTTTACCCCCAGGTTGACCCAGTACTTC.

This chain uses TRBV29-1 with TRBJ2-7; D is perhaps TRBD1 (5 bases). The V gene's germline CDR1 is SQVTM and CDR2 ANQGSEA. Trimming removed 0 bases from V and 6 bases from J, with 6 bases in between. The CDR3 totals 11 residues. CDR3 residues: CSVEETVEQYF. The CDR3 bases are TGCAGCGTTGAAGAGACAGTCGAGCAGTACTTC.

The chain couples TRBV5-1 to TRBJ2-4, with 9 bases that match TRBD1. Germline V lookup: CDR1 SGHRS, CDR2 YFSETQ. This CDR3 has 14 amino acids. The trim removed 4 bases at V and 5 bases at J, leaving 4 bases unmatched. Here the CDR3 reads CASSPDRGQNIQYF. Written as DNA, the CDR3 is TGCGCCAGCAGCCCGGACAGGGGCCAAAACATTCAGTACTTC. The complete variable domain, with remaining parts taken from reference TRBV5-1 and TRBJ2-4, reads KAGVTQTPRYLIKTRGQQVTLSCSPISGHRSVSWYQQTPGQGLQFLFEYFSETQRNKGNFPGRFSGRQFSNSRSEMNVSTLELGDSALYLCASSPDRGQNIQYFGAGTRLSVL.

The chain is built from TRBV18 and TRBJ2-5; TRBD2 is a possible D gene (6 bases). This CDR3 has 15 amino acids. Germline values: CDR1 KGHSH, CDR2 LQKENI. Trimming shortened V by 6 bases and J by 0 bases, and 14 bases separated the two germline ends. The CDR3 sequence: CASSAGRSYQETQYF. The CDR3 bases are TGTGCCAGCTCGGCGGGACGCTCGTACCAAGAGACCCAGTACTTC.

The chain recombines TRBV28 with TRBJ2-2; no definite D call. The CDR3 extends over 13 amino acids. The V end lost 5 bases, the J end lost 6 bases, and 10 bases lay between the germline ends. Germline V gene data show CDR1 as MDHEN and CDR2 as SYDVKM. CDR3 bases: TGTGCCAGCAGTCGGGTGGTATCCGGGGAGCTGTTTTTT. It is translated as CASSRVVSGELFF.

The rearrangement links TRBV7-2 to TRBJ1-1, with no clear D. The CDR3 extends over 13 amino acids. V shed 1 base and J shed 1 base, with 4 bases lying between them. Germline CDR1 SGHTA, CDR2 FQGNSA. CDR3 DNA sequence: TGTGCCAGCAGCTTAGTCGGGAACACTGAAGCTTTCTTT. This translates into CASSLVGNTEAFF.

The rearrangement links TRBV15 to TRBJ1-3; tentatively, D is TRBD1 (5 bases). The ends were cut back, 0 bases at V and 2 bases at J, with 8 bases in the middle. The CDR3 runs 15 residues. Germline V CDR1 and CDR2: LNHNV, YYDKDF (reference sequence). CDR3 nucleotide sequence: TGTGCCACCAGCAGAGATCAGGGCGCTGGAAACACCATATATTTT. This codes for CATSRDQGAGNTIYF.

The chain combines TRBV6-5 with TRBJ1-1; 7 bases map to TRBD1. The J segment lost 0 bases and the V segment lost 8 bases, leaving 6 bases of the junction unmatched. Germline V CDR1 and CDR2: MNHEY, SVGAGI. The CDR3 loop spans 14 amino acids. Here the CDR3 reads CASWKGQLNTEAFF. DNA of the CDR3: TGTGCCAGCTGGAAGGGACAGCTGAACACTGAAGCTTTCTTT.

The chain uses TRBV25-1 and TRBJ1-2; a possible D gene is TRBD1 (6 bases). The ends were cut back, 7 bases at V and 4 bases at J, with 13 bases in the middle. This CDR3 has 13 amino acids. Germline V gene sequence: CDR1 MGHDK, CDR2 SYGVNS. This CDR3 reads CASIGQQTYGYTF. In DNA, the CDR3 is TGTGCCAGCATAGGACAGCAGACCTATGGCTACACCTTC.

The chain joins TRBV7-9 to TRBJ2-7; TRBD1 might be the D (5 bases). CDR1 is SEHNR and CDR2 is FQNEAQ in the germline V gene (reference sequence). V was trimmed by 5 bases and J by 0 bases, leaving 14 bases between them. This CDR3 region has 15 residues. The CDR3 loop reads CASSRLGQGSYEQYF. The CDR3 bases are TGTGCCAGCAGCCGTCTTGGGCAGGGCTCCTACGAGCAGTACTTC.

CDR3 protein: CASSLEAGTGVGYTF. CDR3 sequence (DNA): TGCGCCAGCAGCTTGGAAGCCGGGACAGGGGTTGGCTACACCTTC. V and J are TRBV5-1 and TRBJ1-2; 10 bases are a match to TRBD1. Germline values: CDR1 SGHRS, CDR2 YFSETQ. Trimming took 0 bases from V and 7 from J; bases not matched to a gene: 6. The CDR3 has 15 residues.

This clone was observed a single time. The sample contains more than one DNA sequence encoding this CDR3. V usage is TRBV6-5 and J usage is TRBJ2-7; TRBD1 matches at 8 bases. The germline CDR1 and CDR2 sequences are MNHEY and SVGAGI. The CDR3 contains 14 residues. J gave up 2 bases and V 2 bases, and 2 bases lay outside the gene matches. CDR3 nucleotide sequence: TGTGCCAGCAGTTACGGGACAGGCACCTACGAGCAGTACTTC. Its translation is CASSYGTGTYEQYF.

The rearrangement uses TRBV7-2 and TRBJ2-7; D perhaps matches TRBD2 (6 bases). CDR3 length: 13 residues. Per germline, CDR1 SGHTA and CDR2 FQGNSA. Trimming left V 0 bases short and J 3 bases short, with 6 bases between. CDR3 sequence reads: CASSLAGGYEQYF. CDR3 coding DNA: TGTGCCAGCAGCTTAGCGGGGGGCTACGAGCAGTACTTC.

The rearrangement links TRBV19 to TRBJ1-6, with D unresolved. The germline V gene encodes CDR1 LNHDA and CDR2 SQIVND (reference sequence). CDR3 size: 16 residues. Deletions cut 6 bases from V and 7 bases from J, with 19 bases between. CDR3 amino acids: CASRRQVEQPNSPLHF. CDR3 DNA: TGTGCCAGTAGAAGGCAGGTGGAACAGCCCAATTCACCCCTCCACTTT.

This clone was detected once. CDR3 region: CASRYTGNTEAFF. Written as DNA, the CDR3 is TGTGCCAGCAGGTATACAGGGAACACTGAAGCTTTCTTT. The chain carries TRBV6-5 and TRBJ1-1; D is possibly TRBD1 (5 bases). CDR1 MNHEY and CDR2 SVGAGI come from the germline V gene. There are 13 residues in the CDR3. V was cut by 6 bases and J by 1 base, with 9 bases left in between.